These T cell receptor beta chains were read from a single sample in a study of shared clonotypes between healthy human individuals. The table came from immunoSEQ multiplex PCR; TCRdb's copy has only in-frame clones and leaves some out. The sample lists about 79,000 clones, about 61% occurring once. The specimen sequenced was memory CD8+ T cells sorted from blood. All receptors derive from a man aged 25-45 years in good health. Each CDR3 is given with its conserved first and last residue. Fields, in order: clone size, J gene, D gene, V gene, CDR3 DNA, CDR3 protein. The D gene is left open where the match is weak. Size is omitted from some rows. Given values are once, few, many or a class for expanded clones.

NA,TRBJ2-2,NA,TRBV19,TGTGCCAGTAGTATAATTACAGGGTGGGCGAACACCGGGGAGCTGTTTTTT,CASSIITGWANTGELFF
once,TRBJ2-7,NA,TRBV11-2,TGTGCCAGCAGCCCTGGACAGAGGGCCTACGAGCAGTACTTC,CASSPGQRAYEQYF
NA,TRBJ2-6,NA,TRBV30,TGTGCCTGGAGTGTACCGGACTCTGGGGCCAACGTCCTGACTTTC,CAWSVPDSGANVLTF
NA,TRBJ2-2,NA,TRBV7-2,TGTGCCAGCACCCCGACCGGGGAGCTGTTTTTT,CASTPTGELFF
NA,TRBJ2-7,TRBD2,TRBV10-3,TGTGCCATCAGTGACTCGACTAGCGGGGATCCCTACGAGCAGTACTTC,CAISDSTSGDPYEQYF
many,TRBJ2-2,NA,TRBV7-8,TGTGCCAGCAGCCTTGGGGAGGGGGTCGCCGGGGAGCTGTTTTTT,CASSLGEGVAGELFF
NA,TRBJ2-1,NA,TRBV6-1,TGTGCCAGCAGCCTACTAAGCTCCTACAATGAGCAGTTCTTC,CASSLLSSYNEQFF
few,TRBJ2-3,NA,TRBV18,TGTGCCAGCTCACCGCCTAGCGCCGGCACAGATACGCAGTATTTT,CASSPPSAGTDTQYF
once,TRBJ2-7,TRBD1,TRBV2,TGTGCCAGCAGTGACCTCGCGGACAGGTCCTACGAGCAGTACTTC,CASSDLADRSYEQYF
NA,TRBJ2-3,NA,TRBV5-6,TGTGCCAGCAGCTTGGATCAGTTCAGCACAGATACGCAGTATTTT,CASSLDQFSTDTQYF
NA,TRBJ2-7,TRBD2,TRBV4-2,TGTGCCAGCAGCCAAGTTTGGGCGGGAGCGAACGAGCAGTACTTC,CASSQVWAGANEQYF
NA,TRBJ2-7,TRBD1,TRBV30,TGTGCCTGGAGTGGGGGACAGGGGCTTTCCTACGAGCAGTACTTC,CAWSGGQGLSYEQYF
NA,TRBJ2-5,TRBD2,TRBV19,TGTGCCAGTAGTTCGGGACTAGCCCCCCAAGAGACCCAGTACTTC,CASSSGLAPQETQYF
NA,TRBJ2-6,NA,TRBV6-1,TGTGCCAGCAGTGCCAATTGCTATGCACAAAGTCGGGCCAACGTCCTGACTTTC,CASSANCYAQSRANVLTF
NA,TRBJ2-1,TRBD2,TRBV4-2,TGTGCCAGCAGCCAAGAACCACTAGCGGGAGTCTATGAGCAGTTCTTC,CASSQEPLAGVYEQFF
NA,TRBJ1-5,NA,TRBV7-8,TGTGCCAGCAGCTTTTATCAGGGTAATCAGCCCCAGCATTTT,CASSFYQGNQPQHF
NA,TRBJ2-1,NA,TRBV27,TGTGCCAGCAGTTTATTAAATGTATGGGGAAATGAGCAGTTCTTC,CASSLLNVWGNEQFF
NA,TRBJ2-2,NA,TRBV15,TGTGCCACCAGCAGAGTGAATCGGGCCGGGGAGCTGTTTTTT,CATSRVNRAGELFF
NA,TRBJ1-5,NA,TRBV27,TGTGCCAGCAGTTCCCAGGTGGCACTTATGGAGGGTCAGCCCCAGCATTTT,CASSSQVALMEGQPQHF
NA,TRBJ1-1,NA,TRBV20-1,TGCAGTGCTAGAGATCAGACTGAAGCTTTCTTT,CSARDQTEAFF
once,TRBJ2-5,TRBD2,TRBV9,TGTGCCAGCAGCGTGAGCGGGAGGGCCGCGGAGACCCAGTACTTC,CASSVSGRAAETQYF
NA,TRBJ2-3,NA,TRBV5-1,TGCGCCAGCAGTTTCAGTACAAGCTCTAGCACAGATACGCAGTATTTT,CASSFSTSSSTDTQYF
NA,TRBJ1-5,NA,TRBV19,TGTGCCAGTAGTATCGGGGGGGAGGTACAGCCCCAGCATTTT,CASSIGGEVQPQHF
once,TRBJ2-7,NA,TRBV2,TGTGCCAGCAGCCTTTTCTTTACCGAGGTCGCCTACGAGCAGTACTTC,CASSLFFTEVAYEQYF
NA,TRBJ1-2,TRBD1,TRBV6-1,TGTGCCAGCAGTGAACCCCTAAGGGGGCTTGGCTACACCTTC,CASSEPLRGLGYTF
NA,TRBJ2-3,NA,TRBV9,TGTGCCAGCAGCGGACCTCAAGGTGTAGATACGCAGTATTTT,CASSGPQGVDTQYF
NA,TRBJ2-7,NA,TRBV19,TGTGCCAGTAGTTCATCCGGGACCCAGAATGGAGAGCAGTACTTC,CASSSSGTQNGEQYF
medium-sized,TRBJ2-7,NA,TRBV5-1,TGCGCCAGCAGACAGGGTCTCCGCGAGCAGTACTTC,CASRQGLREQYF
NA,TRBJ2-1,NA,TRBV13,TGTGCCAGCAGCTTAGGTCGGAGCTCCTACAATGAGCAGTTCTTC,CASSLGRSSYNEQFF
few,TRBJ1-1,NA,TRBV6-5,TGTGCCAGCAGGGACCCGAACACTGAAGCTTTCTTT,CASRDPNTEAFF
NA,TRBJ2-3,TRBD2,TRBV7-2,TGTGCCAGCAGCTTATGGGCGGGAGGGGAGGATACGCAGTATTTT,CASSLWAGGEDTQYF
NA,TRBJ2-7,TRBD1,TRBV11-2,TGTGCCAGCAGCTTAGTTCGGGGGACAGGCTCCTACGAGCAGTACTTC,CASSLVRGTGSYEQYF
NA,TRBJ2-7,TRBD2,TRBV18,TGTGCCAGCTCACCTACCTCGAGCCTAGCGGGGCGGGGCGAGCAGTACTTC,CASSPTSSLAGRGEQYF